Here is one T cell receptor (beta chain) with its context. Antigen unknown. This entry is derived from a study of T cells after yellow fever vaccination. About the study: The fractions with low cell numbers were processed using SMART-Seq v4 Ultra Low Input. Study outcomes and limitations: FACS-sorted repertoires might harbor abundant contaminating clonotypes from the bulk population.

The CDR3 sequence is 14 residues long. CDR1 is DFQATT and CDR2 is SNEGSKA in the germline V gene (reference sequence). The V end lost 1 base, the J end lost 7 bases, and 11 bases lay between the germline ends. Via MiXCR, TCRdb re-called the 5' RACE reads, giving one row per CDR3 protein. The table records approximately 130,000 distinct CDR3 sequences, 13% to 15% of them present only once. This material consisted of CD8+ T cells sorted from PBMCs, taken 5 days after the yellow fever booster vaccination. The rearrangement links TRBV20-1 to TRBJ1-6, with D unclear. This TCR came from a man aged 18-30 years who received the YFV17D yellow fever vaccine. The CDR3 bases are TGCAGTGCTAGAGCCCCCAGAGAGAATTCACCCCTCCACTTT. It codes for CSARAPRENSPLHF.